This note documents a single TCR beta chain sequence. The antigen is not known. The entry originates in a study of beta chain features in type 1 diabetes. Reverse transcription of all isolated RNA meant that expressed TCRB transcripts were sequenced. Here immunoSEQ multiplex PCR was the method, and the copy in TCRdb shows in-frame clones only, minus some. The data hold 600,000 or so clones, with about an eighth observed a single time. CDR1 MGHRA and CDR2 YSYEKL come from the germline V gene. This CDR3 is built from 14 residues. V was clipped by 1 base and J by 10 bases, with 16 bases between them. Purities in excess of 95% were seen in all sorted populations. Whole-study results and caveats: Sequencing from cDNA could over-represent high-TCR-expressing cells. Resolution of whether HLA type affects TCRB rearrangement was not achieved here. Shorter TCRB CDR3s, moderately but significantly so, were found in Type 1 diabetes patients in all four CD4+ subsets.

The sequenced sample was naive CD4+ T cells from blood. The clonotype comes from a young man with type 1 diabetes. The gene calls are TRBV4-1 and TRBJ1-1; D unclear. CDR3 DNA: TGCGCCAGCAGCCAAGGAGGGCCGGATTCTCGAGCTTTCTTT. This sequence encodes CASSQGGPDSRAFF.